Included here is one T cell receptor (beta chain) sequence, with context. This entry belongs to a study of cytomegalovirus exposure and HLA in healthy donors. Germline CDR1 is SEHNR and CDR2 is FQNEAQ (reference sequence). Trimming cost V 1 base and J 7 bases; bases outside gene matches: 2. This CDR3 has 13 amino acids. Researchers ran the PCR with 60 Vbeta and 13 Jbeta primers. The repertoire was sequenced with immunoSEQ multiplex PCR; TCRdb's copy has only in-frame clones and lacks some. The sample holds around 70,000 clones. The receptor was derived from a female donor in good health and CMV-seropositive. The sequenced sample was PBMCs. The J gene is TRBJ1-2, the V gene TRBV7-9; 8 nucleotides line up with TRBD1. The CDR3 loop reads CASSLVTGGGYTF. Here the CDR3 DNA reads TGTGCCAGCAGCTTAGTAACAGGGGGTGGCTACACCTTC. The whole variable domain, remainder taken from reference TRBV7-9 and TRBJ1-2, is DTGVSQNPRHKITKRGQNVTFRCDPISEHNRLYWYRQTLGQGPEFLTYFQNEAQLEKSRLLSDRFSAERPKGSFSTLEIQRTEQGDSAMYLCASSLVTGGGYTFGSGTRLTVV.